This TCR beta chain was found in a study of T cell responses to AZD1222 COVID-19 vaccine. General study points: Possibly, clonal diversity was underestimated; donors were largely white British and included more females.

Here immunoSEQ multiplex PCR was the method, and the copy in TCRdb shows in-frame clones only, minus some. Of 90,000 to 95,000 clones in the sample, just over 85% were seen once. Between the trimmed V and J ends, which lost 3 bases and 5 bases, there was a span of 20 bases. This CDR3 is built from 16 residues. Germline CDR1 SGHTS, CDR2 YDEGEE. In the case of this clone: Its antigen remains unidentified.

The sequencing used peripheral blood, collected on day 0 of AZD1222 vaccination. The receptor was derived from an adult in good health. The chain has TRBV5-8 and TRBJ1-1; D might be TRBD1 (6 bases). The CDR3 here is CASSSNRVPLRTEAFF. The CDR3 DNA follows: TGTGCCAGCAGCTCGAACAGGGTTCCTTTGAGGACTGAAGCTTTCTTT.